These 13 T cell receptor beta chains share one sample of origin, sequenced in a study of blood T cell repertoires in COVID-19. Using immunoSEQ multiplex PCR, the repertoire was profiled, and TCRdb retains in-frame clones only, with some absent. Of 72,000 or so clones listed, just under 90% were seen once; the top ten hold roughly 1.4%. Input material: peripheral blood. All receptors come from a man in his fifties or sixties with acute or convalescent COVID-19.

The chain employs TRBV3-1 (or the pseudogene TRBV3-2) and TRBJ1-1; a possible D gene is TRBD1 (6 bases). The CDR3 is 14 amino acids. V lost 3 bases and J 0 bases, leaving 8 bases between the germline ends. Germline V gene sequence: CDR1 LGHDT, CDR2 YNNKEL (reference sequence). The CDR3 loop reads CASSHRGLNTEAFF. The CDR3 DNA follows: TGTGCCAGCAGCCACAGGGGTTTGAACACTGAAGCTTTCTTT.

In this sample, this clone turned up once. The rearrangement joins TRBV19 to TRBJ1-2; 8 bases align to TRBD1. The length of the CDR3 is 15 residues. From germline, CDR1 is LNHDA and CDR2 SQIVND (reference sequence). The ends lost 10 bases at V and 1 base at J; junction bases unmatched: 11. In nucleotides, the CDR3 is TGTGCCACTCGAGGTCCAGGGGGCGTTAACTATGGCTACACCTTC. Translated, it gives CATRGPGGVNYGYTF.

The V call is TRBV10-2, the J call TRBJ1-2; 9 bases fit TRBD1. Per the germline V gene, CDR1 is WSHSY and CDR2 is SAAADI. Trimming removed 3 bases from V and 4 bases from J; junction bases left unmatched: 6. CDR3 length: 15 amino acids. The CDR3 sequence: CASSDDRGSSYGYTF. The DNA for the CDR3 is TGCGCCAGCAGTGATGACAGGGGGTCTAGCTATGGCTACACCTTC.

This clone was picked up a small number of times. This chain links TRBV10-1 with TRBJ1-5; D is undetermined. This CDR3 region has 13 residues. From germline, CDR1 is WNHNN and CDR2 SYGVQD (reference sequence). V was cut by 6 bases and J by 4 bases, with 10 bases left in between. In nucleotides, the CDR3 is TGCGCCAGCAGCCCCGACGGGAATCAGCCCCAGCATTTT. Protein: CASSPDGNQPQHF.

The chain joins TRBV25-1 to TRBJ1-1; the D is unclear. This CDR3 region has 14 residues. Trimming removed 6 bases from V and 1 base from J, with 12 bases in between. Germline CDR1 and CDR2: MGHDK and SYGVNS. CDR3 sequence: CASRSGIPNTEAFF. CDR3 nucleotide sequence: TGTGCCAGCAGATCCGGGATCCCGAACACTGAAGCTTTCTTT.

The chain couples TRBV4-1 to TRBJ1-6, with D possibly being TRBD1 (6 bases). The length of the CDR3 is 19 residues. Trimming took 0 bases from V and 4 from J, leaving 19 bases between them. From germline, CDR1 is MGHRA and CDR2 YSYEKL. The CDR3 DNA is TGCGCCAGCAGCCAAGAAAGCGGGGGCTCCTTGAATTATAATTCACCCCTCCACTTT. Its protein product is CASSQESGGSLNYNSPLHF.

J is TRBJ2-1 and V is TRBV5-1, with 13 bases aligning to TRBD2. The CDR3 totals 16 residues. The ends lost 4 bases at V and 6 bases at J; junction bases unmatched: 7. The germline gives CDR1 SGHRS, CDR2 YFSETQ. CDR3 DNA sequence: TGCGCCAGCAGCCGCTTGACTAGCGGGGGGACCAATGAGCAGTTCTTC. Residues: CASSRLTSGGTNEQFF.

The chain combines TRBV7-2 with TRBJ2-1; D ambiguous. Per the germline V gene, CDR1 is SGHTA and CDR2 is FQGNSA. Trimming took off 3 bases at V and 3 bases at J, with 12 bases between the two ends. CDR3 length: 15 residues. CDR3 region: CASSFTIRVYNEQFF. The CDR3 region has the DNA TGTGCCAGCAGCTTCACCATTCGGGTCTACAATGAGCAGTTCTTC. The full variable domain, in which reference TRBV7-2 and TRBJ2-1 provide the parts outside the CDR3, is GAGVSQSPSNKVTEKGKDVELRCDPISGHTALYWYRQSLGQGLEFLIYFQGNSAPDKSGLPSDRFSAERTGGSVSTLTIQRTQQEDSAVYLCASSFTIRVYNEQFFGPGTRLTVL.

The CDR3 nucleotides are TGCGCCAGCAGCTTGGTCGTAAACACTGAAGCTTTCTTT. This codes for CASSLVVNTEAFF. This chain uses TRBV5-1 with TRBJ1-1; no reliable D call. Trimming cost V 0 bases and J 2 bases, with 5 bases left between them. Germline V gene data show CDR1 as SGHRS and CDR2 as YFSETQ. The CDR3 runs to 13 residues.

J is TRBJ2-1 and V is TRBV30, with D possibly being TRBD1 (5 bases). This CDR3 region has 12 residues. CDR1 and CDR2 from the germline V gene are GTSNPN and SVGIG (reference sequence). V dropped 3 bases and J dropped 7 bases, with 10 bases sitting between them. Here the CDR3 reads CAWRAGINEQFF. The CDR3, as DNA: TGTGCCTGGAGGGCAGGGATAAATGAGCAGTTCTTC.

The chain joins TRBV7-8 to TRBJ2-2; the D is unclear. Germline values: CDR1 SGHVS, CDR2 FQNEAQ. V dropped 1 base and J dropped 2 bases, with 5 bases sitting between them. This CDR3 spans 14 amino acids. The CDR3 reads CASSLGANTGELFF. In DNA form, the CDR3 reads TGTGCCAGCAGCTTAGGGGCTAACACCGGGGAGCTGTTTTTT.

This chain connects TRBV10-3 to TRBJ1-1; D remains ambiguous. V was clipped by 9 bases and J by 1 base, with 12 bases between them. The V gene's germline CDR1 is ENHRY and CDR2 SYGVKD. The CDR3 is 13 residues long. The CDR3 nucleotides read TGTGCCATTTCCCTCCGACAGAACACTGAAGCTTTCTTT. Its protein product is CAISLRQNTEAFF.

This clone appeared once. V gene TRBV3-1 (or the pseudogene TRBV3-2) combines with J gene TRBJ2-3; 7 positions agree with TRBD1. V was clipped by 0 bases and J by 5 bases; unmatched bases: 2. The germline V gene has CDR1 LGHDT and CDR2 YNNKEL (reference sequence). The CDR3 consists of 14 residues. The CDR3 coding sequence is TGTGCCAGCAGCCAAGATAGGGGGCGAGATACGCAGTATTTT. It encodes CASSQDRGRDTQYF.